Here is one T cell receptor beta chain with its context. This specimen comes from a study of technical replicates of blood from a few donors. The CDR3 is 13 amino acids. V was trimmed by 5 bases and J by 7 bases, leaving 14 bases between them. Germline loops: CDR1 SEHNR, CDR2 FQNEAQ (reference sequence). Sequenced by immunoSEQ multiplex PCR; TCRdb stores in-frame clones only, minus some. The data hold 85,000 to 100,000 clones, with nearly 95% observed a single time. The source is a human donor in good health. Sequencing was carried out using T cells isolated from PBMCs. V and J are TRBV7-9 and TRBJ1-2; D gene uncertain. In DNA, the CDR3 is TGTGCCAGCAGCCCCTCAACGGTCGGTGGCTACACCTTC. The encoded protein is CASSPSTVGGYTF.